This T cell receptor beta chain was retrieved from a study of cytomegalovirus exposure and HLA in healthy donors. The primer mix had 60 Vbeta and 13 Jbeta primers. Sequencing was performed with immunoSEQ multiplex PCR; in TCRdb, only in-frame clones are kept and a portion is missing. This table holds about 140,000 clones, roughly three quarters found once. There are 14 residues in the CDR3. Per germline, CDR1 MDHEN and CDR2 SYDVKM. The V and J ends lost 5 bases and 6 bases respectively, with 14 bases between them. Those who donated were healthy bone marrow donors. The sequencing input was PBMCs. The TCR was taken from a woman aged 50 to 60 in good health and CMV-seronegative. This rearrangement joins TRBV28 to TRBJ1-3; no firm D call. The CDR3: CASSPTVYINTIYF. CDR3 DNA: TGTGCCAGCAGTCCCACAGTATACATAAACACCATATATTTT.